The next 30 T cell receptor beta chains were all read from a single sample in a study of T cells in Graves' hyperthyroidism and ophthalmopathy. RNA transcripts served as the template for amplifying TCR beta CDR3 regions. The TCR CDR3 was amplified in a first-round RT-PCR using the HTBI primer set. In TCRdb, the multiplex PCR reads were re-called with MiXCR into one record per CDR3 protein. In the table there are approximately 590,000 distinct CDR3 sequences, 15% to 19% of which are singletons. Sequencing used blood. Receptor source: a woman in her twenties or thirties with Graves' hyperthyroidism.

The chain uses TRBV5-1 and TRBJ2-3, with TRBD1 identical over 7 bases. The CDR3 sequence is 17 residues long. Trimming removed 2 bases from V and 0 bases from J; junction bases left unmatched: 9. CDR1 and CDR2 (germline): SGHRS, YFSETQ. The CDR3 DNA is TGCGCCAGCAGCTTACCAACAGGGGATATCAGCACAGATACGCAGTATTTT. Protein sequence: CASSLPTGDISTDTQYF.

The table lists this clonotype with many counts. The CDR3 bases are TGTGCCAGCAGCTTAGGACTGAGCAATGAGCAGTTCTTC. The encoded protein is CASSLGLSNEQFF. The chain uses TRBV7-9 and TRBJ2-1; D is uncertain. Germline V CDR1 and CDR2: SEHNR, FQNEAQ (reference sequence). The CDR3 contains 13 residues. Trimming removed 1 base from V and 6 bases from J, with 7 bases in between.

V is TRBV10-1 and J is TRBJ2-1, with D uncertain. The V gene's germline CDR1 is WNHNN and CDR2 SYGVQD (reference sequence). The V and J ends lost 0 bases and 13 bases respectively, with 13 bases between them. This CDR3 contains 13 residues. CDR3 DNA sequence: TGCGCCAGCAGTGAGTCTGGCGGTCCCCCCCAGTTCTTC. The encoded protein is CASSESGGPPQFF.

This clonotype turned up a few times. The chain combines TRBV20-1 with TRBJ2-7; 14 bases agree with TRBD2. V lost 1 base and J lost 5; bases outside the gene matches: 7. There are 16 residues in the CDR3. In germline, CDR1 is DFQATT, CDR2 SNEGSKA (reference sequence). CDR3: CSARVPGLAGVDEQYF. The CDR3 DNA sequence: TGCAGTGCTAGAGTCCCGGGACTAGCGGGAGTGGACGAGCAGTACTTC.

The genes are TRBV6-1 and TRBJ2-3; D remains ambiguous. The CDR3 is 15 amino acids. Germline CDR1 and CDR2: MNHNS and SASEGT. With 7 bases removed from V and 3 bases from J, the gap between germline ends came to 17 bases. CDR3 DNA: TGTGCCAGCACCCAGGACCCCAGCAGTACAGATACGCAGTATTTT. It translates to CASTQDPSSTDTQYF.

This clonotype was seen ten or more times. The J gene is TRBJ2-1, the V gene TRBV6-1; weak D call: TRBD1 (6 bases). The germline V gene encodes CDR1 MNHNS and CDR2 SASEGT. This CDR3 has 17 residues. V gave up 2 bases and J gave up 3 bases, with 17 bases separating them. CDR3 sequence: CASSELMGQTFYNEQFF. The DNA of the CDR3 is TGTGCCAGCAGTGAACTAATGGGACAAACTTTCTACAATGAGCAGTTCTTC.

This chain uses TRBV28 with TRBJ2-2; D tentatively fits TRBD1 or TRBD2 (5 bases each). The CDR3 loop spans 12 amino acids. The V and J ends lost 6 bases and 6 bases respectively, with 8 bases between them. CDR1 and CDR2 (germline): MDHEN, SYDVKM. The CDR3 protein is CASRGTAGELFF. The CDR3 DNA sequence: TGTGCCAGCAGAGGGACGGCCGGGGAGCTGTTTTTT. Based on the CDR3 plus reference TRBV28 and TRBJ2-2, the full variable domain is DVKVTQSSRYLVKRTGEKVFLECVQDMDHENMFWYRQDPGLGLRLIYFSYDVKMKEKGDIPEGYSVSREKKERFSLILESASTNQTSMYLCASRGTAGELFFGEGSRLTVL.

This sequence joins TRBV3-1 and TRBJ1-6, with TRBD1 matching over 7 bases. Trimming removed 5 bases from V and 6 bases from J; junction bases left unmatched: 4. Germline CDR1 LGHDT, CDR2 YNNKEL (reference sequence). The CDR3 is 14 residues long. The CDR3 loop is CASSTRQGNSPLHF. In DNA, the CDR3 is TGTGCCAGCAGCACCCGACAGGGTAATTCACCCCTCCACTTT.

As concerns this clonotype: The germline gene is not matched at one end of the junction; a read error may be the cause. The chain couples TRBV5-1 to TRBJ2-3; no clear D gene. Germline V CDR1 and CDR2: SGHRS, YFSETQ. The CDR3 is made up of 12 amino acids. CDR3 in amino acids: CAGSPPGDTQYF. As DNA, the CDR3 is TGCGCCGGCAGCCCCCCGGGAGATACGCAGTATTTT.

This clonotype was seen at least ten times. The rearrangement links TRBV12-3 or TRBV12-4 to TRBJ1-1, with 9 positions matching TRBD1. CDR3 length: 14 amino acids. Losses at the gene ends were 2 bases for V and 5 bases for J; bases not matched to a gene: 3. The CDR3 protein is CASSLQDRGTEAFF. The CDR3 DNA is TGTGCCAGCAGTTTACAGGACAGGGGAACTGAAGCTTTCTTT.

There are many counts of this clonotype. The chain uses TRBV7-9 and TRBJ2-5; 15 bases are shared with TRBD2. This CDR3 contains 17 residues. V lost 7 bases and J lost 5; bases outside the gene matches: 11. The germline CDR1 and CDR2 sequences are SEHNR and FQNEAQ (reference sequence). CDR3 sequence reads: CASNHRTSGRVGETQYF. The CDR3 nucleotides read TGTGCCAGCAACCACCGGACTAGCGGGAGGGTAGGGGAGACCCAGTACTTC.

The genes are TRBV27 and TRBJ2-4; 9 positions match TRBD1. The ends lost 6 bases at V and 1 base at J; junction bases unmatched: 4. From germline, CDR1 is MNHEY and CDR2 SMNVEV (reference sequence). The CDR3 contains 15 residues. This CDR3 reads CASRRTGEAKNIQYF. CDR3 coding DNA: TGTGCCAGCAGACGGACAGGGGAGGCCAAAAACATTCAGTACTTC.

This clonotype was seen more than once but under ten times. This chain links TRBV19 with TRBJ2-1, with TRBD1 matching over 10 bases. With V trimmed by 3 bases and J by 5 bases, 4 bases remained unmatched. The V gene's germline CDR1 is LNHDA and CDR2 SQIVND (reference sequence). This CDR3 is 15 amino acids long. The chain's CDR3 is CASSMRGTGDNEQFF. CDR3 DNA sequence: TGTGCCAGTAGTATGAGAGGGACAGGGGACAATGAGCAGTTCTTC. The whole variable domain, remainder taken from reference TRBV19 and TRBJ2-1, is DGGITQSPKYLFRKEGQNVTLSCEQNLNHDAMYWYRQDPGQGLRLIYYSQIVNDFQKGDIAEGYSVSREKKESFPLTVTSAQKNPTAFYLCASSMRGTGDNEQFFGPGTRLTVL.

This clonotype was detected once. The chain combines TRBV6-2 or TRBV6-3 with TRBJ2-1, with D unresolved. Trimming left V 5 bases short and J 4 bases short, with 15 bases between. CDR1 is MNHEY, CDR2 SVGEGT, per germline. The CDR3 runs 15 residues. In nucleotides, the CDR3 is TGTGCCAGCAGTGCTGGCGCCAGTAGATACAATGAGCAGTTCTTC. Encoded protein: CASSAGASRYNEQFF.

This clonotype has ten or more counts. The CDR3, as DNA: TGTGCCAGCTCAAGGGACAGGACCACCGGGGAGCTGTTTTTT. Residues: CASSRDRTTGELFF. V gene TRBV18 combines with J gene TRBJ2-2; the match to TRBD1 covers 8 bases. In germline, CDR1 is KGHSH, CDR2 LQKENI. The CDR3 covers 14 residues. V shed 5 bases and J 4 bases; nucleotides not matched to a gene: 3.

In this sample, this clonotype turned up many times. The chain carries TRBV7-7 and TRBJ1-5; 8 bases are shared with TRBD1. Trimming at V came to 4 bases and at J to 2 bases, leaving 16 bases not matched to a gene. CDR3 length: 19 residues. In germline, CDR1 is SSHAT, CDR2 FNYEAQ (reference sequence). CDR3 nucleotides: TGTGCCAGCAGCTCATTAAACAGGGGGAGACCATGCCGCAATCAGCCCCAGCATTTT. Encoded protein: CASSSLNRGRPCRNQPQHF. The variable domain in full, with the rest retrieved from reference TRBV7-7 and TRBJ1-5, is GAGVSQSPRYKVTKRGQDVTLRCDPISSHATLYWYQQALGQGPEFLTYFNYEAQPDKSGLPSDRFSAERPEGSISTLTIQRTEQRDSAMYRCASSSLNRGRPCRNQPQHFGDGTRLSIL.

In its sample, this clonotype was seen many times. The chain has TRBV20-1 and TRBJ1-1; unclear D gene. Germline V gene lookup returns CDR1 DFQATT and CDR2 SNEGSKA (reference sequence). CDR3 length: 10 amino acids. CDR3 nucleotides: TGCAGGCCCTTGGGTGGTGAAGCTTTCTTT. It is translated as CRPLGGEAFF.

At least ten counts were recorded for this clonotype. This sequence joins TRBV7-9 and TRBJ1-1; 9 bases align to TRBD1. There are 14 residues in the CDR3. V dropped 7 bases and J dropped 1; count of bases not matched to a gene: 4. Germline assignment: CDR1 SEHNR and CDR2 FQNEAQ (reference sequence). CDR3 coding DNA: TGTGCCAGCACCACGGGACAGGGGAACACTGAAGCTTTCTTT. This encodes CASTTGQGNTEAFF.

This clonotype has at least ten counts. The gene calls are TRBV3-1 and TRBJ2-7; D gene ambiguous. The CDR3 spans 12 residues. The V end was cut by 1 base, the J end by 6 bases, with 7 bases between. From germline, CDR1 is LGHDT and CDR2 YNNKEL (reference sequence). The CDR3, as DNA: TGTGCCAGCAGCCAAGTTGCGCTCGAGCAGTACTTC. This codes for CASSQVALEQYF.

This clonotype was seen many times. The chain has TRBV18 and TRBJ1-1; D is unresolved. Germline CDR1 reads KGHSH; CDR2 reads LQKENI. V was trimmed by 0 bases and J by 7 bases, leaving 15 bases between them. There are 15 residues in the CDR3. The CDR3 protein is CASSPPGNSEGEAFF. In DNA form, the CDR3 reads TGTGCCAGCTCACCACCAGGGAACTCCGAGGGTGAAGCTTTCTTT.

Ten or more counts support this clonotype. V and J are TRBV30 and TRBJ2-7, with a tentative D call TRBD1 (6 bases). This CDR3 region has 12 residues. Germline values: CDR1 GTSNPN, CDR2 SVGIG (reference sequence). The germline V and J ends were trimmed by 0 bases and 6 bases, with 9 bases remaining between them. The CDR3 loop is CAWSVGGPEQYF. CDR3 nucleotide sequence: TGTGCCTGGAGTGTAGGGGGTCCCGAGCAGTACTTC.

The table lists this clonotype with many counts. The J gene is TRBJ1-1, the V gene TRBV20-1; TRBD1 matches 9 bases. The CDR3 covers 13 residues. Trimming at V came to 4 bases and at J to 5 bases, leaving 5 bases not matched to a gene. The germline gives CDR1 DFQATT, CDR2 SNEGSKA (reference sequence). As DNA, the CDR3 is TGCAGTGCTACGGGACAGGGAAGGACTGAAGCTTTCTTT. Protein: CSATGQGRTEAFF.

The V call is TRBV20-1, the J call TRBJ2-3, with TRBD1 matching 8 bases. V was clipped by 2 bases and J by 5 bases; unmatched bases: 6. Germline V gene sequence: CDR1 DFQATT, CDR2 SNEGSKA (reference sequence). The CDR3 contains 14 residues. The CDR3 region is CSARSETGEDTQYF. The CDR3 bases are TGCAGTGCTAGATCAGAGACAGGGGAAGATACGCAGTATTTT.

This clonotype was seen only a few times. CDR3 amino acids: CASSRERGGLYEQFF. The CDR3 DNA reads as TGTGCCAGTAGCCGAGAGCGGGGAGGCCTTTATGAGCAGTTCTTC. The chain links TRBV19 to TRBJ2-1, with 7 positions matching TRBD2. The CDR3 runs 15 residues. Germline CDR1 is LNHDA and CDR2 is SQIVND (reference sequence). Trimming cost V 6 bases and J 8 bases; bases outside gene matches: 13.

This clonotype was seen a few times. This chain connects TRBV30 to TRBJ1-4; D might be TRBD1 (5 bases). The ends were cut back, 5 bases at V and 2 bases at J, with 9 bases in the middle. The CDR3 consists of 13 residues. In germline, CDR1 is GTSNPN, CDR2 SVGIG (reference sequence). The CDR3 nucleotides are TGTGCCTGGGCACAGGCGACTAATGAAAAACTGTTTTTT. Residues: CAWAQATNEKLFF.

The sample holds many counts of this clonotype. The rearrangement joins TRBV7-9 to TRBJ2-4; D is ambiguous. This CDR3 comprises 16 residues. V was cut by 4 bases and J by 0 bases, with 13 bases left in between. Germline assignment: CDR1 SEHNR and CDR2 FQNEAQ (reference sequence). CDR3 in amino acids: CASSSTPSVAKNIQYF. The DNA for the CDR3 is TGTGCCAGCAGCTCGACGCCATCGGTAGCCAAAAACATTCAGTACTTC.

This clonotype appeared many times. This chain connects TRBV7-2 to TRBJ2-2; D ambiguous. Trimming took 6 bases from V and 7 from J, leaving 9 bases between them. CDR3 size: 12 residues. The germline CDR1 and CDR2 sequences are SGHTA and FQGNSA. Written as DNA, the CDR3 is TGTGCCAGCAGACTAACGGTCGGGGAGCTGTTTTTT. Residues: CASRLTVGELFF.

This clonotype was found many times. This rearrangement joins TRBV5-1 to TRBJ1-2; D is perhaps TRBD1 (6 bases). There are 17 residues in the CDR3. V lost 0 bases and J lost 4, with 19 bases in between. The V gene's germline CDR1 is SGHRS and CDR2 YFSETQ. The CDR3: CASSLVQGTTLFYGYTF. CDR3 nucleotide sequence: TGCGCCAGCAGCTTGGTCCAGGGGACGACTCTTTTCTATGGCTACACCTTC.

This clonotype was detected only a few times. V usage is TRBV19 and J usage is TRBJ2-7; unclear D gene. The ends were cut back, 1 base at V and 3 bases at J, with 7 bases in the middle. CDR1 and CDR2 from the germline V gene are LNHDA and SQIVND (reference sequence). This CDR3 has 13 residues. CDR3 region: CASSIGSDYEQYF. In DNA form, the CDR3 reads TGTGCCAGTAGTATAGGATCCGACTACGAGCAGTACTTC.

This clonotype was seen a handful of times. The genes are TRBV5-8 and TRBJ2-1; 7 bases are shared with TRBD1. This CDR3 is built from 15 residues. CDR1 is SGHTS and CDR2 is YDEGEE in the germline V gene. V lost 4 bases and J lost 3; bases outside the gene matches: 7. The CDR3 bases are TGTGCCAGCAGCGTCGACAGGGCTGACTACAATGAGCAGTTCTTC. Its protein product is CASSVDRADYNEQFF.